These 24 T cell receptor beta chains were sequenced from one sample in a study of Graves' ophthalmopathy and Graves' hyperthyroidism. For repertoire sequencing, the TCR beta CDR3 regions were amplified from RNA transcripts. The library came from an HTBI-primed first-round RT-PCR and a second-round multiplex PCR. Each CDR3 protein is one row after TCRdb ran MiXCR on the multiplex PCR reads. Among 350,000 to 450,000 distinct CDR3 sequences, about 18% were seen once, and the ten largest hold around 1.5%. Sequencing used peripheral blood. The receptors were sampled from a woman younger than 35 with Graves' ophthalmopathy.

The V gene is TRBV6-1, the J gene TRBJ2-5, with 8 positions matching TRBD2. The CDR3 is 15 residues long. After removal of 8 bases from V and 3 bases from J, the junction contained 11 bases not matched to a gene. Germline values: CDR1 MNHNS, CDR2 SASEGT. The CDR3 DNA follows: TGTGCCAGCCATGGAACCCAAGCGGGAGAAGAGACCCAGTACTTC. As protein: CASHGTQAGEETQYF.

J is TRBJ2-5 and V is TRBV7-2; tentative D call: TRBD1 (6 bases). V was cut by 2 bases and J by 5 bases, with 18 bases left in between. There are 16 residues in the CDR3. Germline CDR1 reads SGHTA; CDR2 reads FQGNSA. CDR3 bases: TGTGCCAGCAGCTTAAGAGGGTTGGGGGCTTGGGAGACCCAGTACTTC. It is translated as CASSLRGLGAWETQYF. Combining the CDR3 with reference TRBV7-2 and TRBJ2-5 gives the whole variable domain GAGVSQSPSNKVTEKGKDVELRCDPISGHTALYWYRQSLGQGLEFLIYFQGNSAPDKSGLPSDRFSAERTGGSVSTLTIQRTQQEDSAVYLCASSLRGLGAWETQYFGPGTRLLVL.

The table lists this clonotype with many counts. The rearrangement uses TRBV30 and TRBJ2-7; D may be TRBD2 (5 bases). This CDR3 region has 15 residues. The germline V gene encodes CDR1 GTSNPN and CDR2 SVGIG (reference sequence). Trimming stripped 5 bases from V and 0 bases from J, with 17 bases between. The CDR3 is CAWGDQRRSSYEQYF. CDR3 bases: TGTGCCTGGGGGGATCAGCGGCGAAGCTCCTACGAGCAGTACTTC.

This clonotype was detected ten times or more. The V call is TRBV28, the J call TRBJ2-2; TRBD2 aligns across 8 bases. This CDR3 region has 15 residues. From germline, CDR1 is MDHEN and CDR2 SYDVKM. V dropped 6 bases and J dropped 4; count of bases not matched to a gene: 7. The CDR3 nucleotides read TGTGCCAGCAGCAGGGCGGGGGGCTTCACCGGGGAGCTGTTTTTT. It yields the protein CASSRAGGFTGELFF.

This chain links TRBV6-6 with TRBJ2-7; D unresolved. The CDR3 has 13 residues. Germline loops: CDR1 MNHNY, CDR2 SVGAGI (reference sequence). V lost 2 bases and J lost 4, with 9 bases in between. The CDR3 DNA sequence: TGTGCCAGCAGTTACGGAACGGTATACGAGCAGTACTTC. Encoded protein: CASSYGTVYEQYF.

CDR3 DNA sequence: TGTGCCAGCAGCTCGGGAGGGGGGGCTGGTTGGGAGCAGTACTTC. It translates to CASSSGGGAGWEQYF. V is TRBV13 and J is TRBJ2-7; the match to TRBD2 covers 8 bases. With V trimmed by 4 bases and J by 7 bases, 12 bases remained unmatched. Germline V gene sequence: CDR1 PRHDT, CDR2 FYEKMQ (reference sequence). CDR3 length: 15 residues.

Ten or more counts support this clonotype. This chain uses TRBV5-5 with TRBJ1-1; D is uncertain. V lost 3 bases and J 12 bases, leaving 15 bases between the germline ends. CDR1 and CDR2 (germline): SGHKS, YYEKEE (reference sequence). The CDR3 has 12 amino acids. The CDR3 DNA reads as TGTGCCAGCAGCTACCCCCTAGGCCAAACTTTCTTT. This encodes CASSYPLGQTFF.

This clonotype was seen at least ten times. This chain links TRBV2 with TRBJ1-6, with 7 bases lining up with TRBD1. The CDR3 is 14 residues long. V lost 4 bases to trimming and J lost 5 bases; unmatched junction nucleotides: 2. CDR1 and CDR2 from the germline V gene are SNHLY and FYNNEI. In DNA, the CDR3 is TGTGCCAGCAGTGCGGGACAGAATAATTCACCCCTCCACTTT. Translation gives CASSAGQNNSPLHF.

Many counts were recorded for this clonotype. The V call is TRBV4-1, the J call TRBJ2-7; TRBD2 agrees at 11 bases. The CDR3 has 16 amino acids. With 3 bases clipped from V and 2 bases from J, the junction kept 6 bases outside the gene matches. In germline, CDR1 is MGHRA, CDR2 YSYEKL. The CDR3 bases are TGCGCCAGCAGCCATTACCAGGGACTAGCGGCCTACGAGCAGTACTTC. It codes for CASSHYQGLAAYEQYF.

The chain has TRBV29-1 and TRBJ2-5; D is uncertain. CDR3 length equals 14 residues. Trimming removed 7 bases from V and 3 bases from J, with 18 bases in between. Germline CDR1 and CDR2: SQVTM and ANQGSEA. CDR3 residues: CSAARPSNEETQYF. In DNA, the CDR3 is TGCAGCGCCGCTCGGCCGTCGAACGAAGAGACCCAGTACTTC.

This clonotype showed up many times. The chain carries TRBV6-2 or TRBV6-3 and TRBJ1-2; D remains ambiguous. Germline V gives CDR1 MNHEY, CDR2 SVGEGT. The CDR3 extends over 13 amino acids. The germline V and J ends were trimmed by 0 bases and 6 bases, with 8 bases remaining between them. This CDR3 is CASSYSKADGYTF. The CDR3, as DNA: TGTGCCAGCAGTTACTCGAAGGCAGATGGCTACACCTTC.

This chain links TRBV2 with TRBJ2-7, with D possibly being TRBD2 (6 bases). The germline V gene has CDR1 SNHLY and CDR2 FYNNEI. With 2 bases removed from V and 2 bases from J, the gap between germline ends came to 10 bases. The length of the CDR3 is 14 residues. CDR3 in amino acids: CASSESLAAYEQYF. As DNA, the CDR3 is TGTGCCAGCAGTGAATCCTTAGCGGCCTACGAGCAGTACTTC.

This clonotype was found many times. The junction differs from germline at one of its ends, possibly a read error. CDR3 sequence reads: CASGDTNCGYTF. The CDR3 nucleotides read TGTGCCAGCGGAGATACGAACTGTGGCTACACCTTC. V and J are TRBV6-2 or TRBV6-3 and TRBJ1-2, with unresolved D. The CDR3 runs 12 residues. The V gene's germline CDR1 is MNHEY and CDR2 SVGEGT.

V gene TRBV11-2 combines with J gene TRBJ2-3, with 9 positions matching TRBD2. The germline gives CDR1 SGHAT, CDR2 FQNNGV. The CDR3 sequence is 16 residues long. V lost 5 bases and J lost 0; bases outside the gene matches: 6. The chain's CDR3 is CASSIQLAGSTDTQYF. The CDR3 DNA is TGTGCCAGCAGCATACAACTAGCGGGTAGCACAGATACGCAGTATTTT.

This clonotype appeared many times. The chain has TRBV5-1 and TRBJ2-7; D is possibly TRBD1 (6 bases). Germline V gives CDR1 SGHRS, CDR2 YFSETQ. The CDR3 length is 14 residues. V was trimmed by 0 bases and J by 3 bases, leaving 10 bases between them. The CDR3 is CASSLETGGYEQYF. The CDR3 nucleotides read TGCGCCAGCAGCTTGGAGACAGGCGGCTACGAGCAGTACTTC. Based on the CDR3 plus reference TRBV5-1 and TRBJ2-7, the full variable domain is KAGVTQTPRYLIKTRGQQVTLSCSPISGHRSVSWYQQTPGQGLQFLFEYFSETQRNKGNFPGRFSGRQFSNSRSEMNVSTLELGDSALYLCASSLETGGYEQYFGPGTRLTVT.

The chain employs TRBV14 and TRBJ2-7, with D perhaps matching TRBD2 (6 bases). Trimming cost V 3 bases and J 1 base, with 13 bases left between them. CDR3 size: 15 residues. From germline, CDR1 is SGHDN and CDR2 FVKESK. The CDR3 DNA sequence: TGTGCCAGCAGCCATCTGCGCGGGGCATCCTACGAGCAGTACTTC. Its translation is CASSHLRGASYEQYF.

Ten or more counts support this clonotype. No conserved phenylalanine or tryptophan ends this CDR3, so it is likely a read error. The chain employs TRBV28 and TRBJ1-1, with 9 bases lining up with TRBD1. The CDR3 spans 14 residues. In germline, CDR1 is MDHEN, CDR2 SYDVKM. V shed 6 bases, J shed 7 bases, and the junction held 9 bases outside the gene matches. CDR3 residues: CASSRSGTGFEAFS. The CDR3 DNA sequence: TGTGCCAGCAGCCGGTCCGGGACAGGGTTTGAAGCTTTCTCT.

This clonotype appeared many times. V gene TRBV2 combines with J gene TRBJ1-1; unclear D gene. Germline lookup yields CDR1 SNHLY and CDR2 FYNNEI. V shed 8 bases and J shed 0 bases, with 13 bases lying between them. This CDR3 is built from 14 residues. The CDR3 protein is CASGQTRMNTEAFF. The CDR3, as DNA: TGTGCCAGCGGGCAGACCCGGATGAACACTGAAGCTTTCTTT.

This clonotype was found many times. The chain combines TRBV20-1 with TRBJ2-7; TRBD2 is a possible D gene (5 bases). The length of the CDR3 is 15 residues. V was trimmed by 0 bases and J by 2 bases, leaving 14 bases between them. Germline V lookup: CDR1 DFQATT, CDR2 SNEGSKA (reference sequence). In nucleotides, the CDR3 is TGCAGTGCTAGAGATTATGAGGCGAGGGCCTACGAGCAGTACTTC. Its protein product is CSARDYEARAYEQYF.

This clonotype has at least ten counts. Here the CDR3 DNA reads TGTGCCAGCAGTTTATTGTGGGGGAACACTGAAGCTTTCTTT. It yields the protein CASSLLWGNTEAFF. V is TRBV28 and J is TRBJ1-1; D ambiguous. Trimming left V 1 base short and J 1 base short, with 7 bases between. The CDR3 spans 14 residues. From germline, CDR1 is MDHEN and CDR2 SYDVKM.

This clonotype was counted many times. V gene TRBV12-3 or TRBV12-4 combines with J gene TRBJ2-2, with D possibly TRBD1 on 6 matching bases. The CDR3 runs to 16 residues. Trimming removed 7 bases from V and 5 bases from J, with 20 bases in between. CDR3 protein: CASTLDSGGRTGELFF. The CDR3 coding sequence is TGTGCCAGCACCCTGGACAGTGGAGGAAGGACCGGGGAGCTGTTTTTT.

This clonotype was observed at least ten times. This sequence joins TRBV6-5 and TRBJ2-7, with a tentative D call TRBD2 (6 bases). This CDR3 region has 17 residues. Trimming removed 0 bases at V and 0 bases at J, with 15 bases between. The germline gives CDR1 MNHEY, CDR2 SVGAGI. CDR3 nucleotides: TGTGCCAGCAGTTACTCGAGGAGGGGCCTTCGCTCCTACGAGCAGTACTTC. This translates into CASSYSRRGLRSYEQYF.

This clonotype was observed many times. The chain carries TRBV20-1 and TRBJ2-5, with D possibly TRBD2 on 6 matching bases. Germline CDR1 is DFQATT and CDR2 is SNEGSKA (reference sequence). The CDR3 covers 12 residues. V was trimmed by 3 bases and J by 4 bases, leaving 9 bases between them. CDR3 sequence: CSASPSVETQYF. The CDR3 DNA sequence: TGCAGTGCTAGCCCTAGCGTAGAGACCCAGTACTTC.

This clonotype occurred many times. The J gene is TRBJ1-5, the V gene TRBV19, with D maybe TRBD1 (6 bases). V gave up 6 bases and J gave up 0 bases, with 18 bases separating them. Germline values: CDR1 LNHDA, CDR2 SQIVND (reference sequence). This CDR3 is built from 17 residues. Written as DNA, the CDR3 is TGTGCCAGTAGCAAAACCCACGGACAGTATAGCAATCAGCCCCAGCATTTT. This sequence encodes CASSKTHGQYSNQPQHF.